One sample yielded the 13 T cell receptor beta chains listed below, sequenced in a study of CD8+ T cells in alopecia areata (dated by TCRdb to 2017 to 2018). The receptor library was made with the immunoSEQ multiplex PCR assay. To provide template for TCR sequencing, every sample had RNA extracted and reverse transcribed into cDNA. What TCRdb holds here is the immuneACCESS table cut down to in-frame rearrangements. Part of the clones is not present; checked against another copy, under half of the missing clones reflect an unresolved V gene, and the others are unexplained. Within this sample are under 250,000 clones, with more than 45% of them counted one time only. The ten largest clones represent around 1.6% of the sample. The time point tag for this specimen amounts to: roughly 27 days on oral tofacitinib. The sample's treatment or condition label is to be understood as: oral pan-JAK inhibitor, 5-10 mg twice daily.

The input for sequencing was CD4+ T cells sorted from blood, taken at week 4, from a patient treated with tofacitinib. These receptors were collected from a human donor with alopecia areata.

J is TRBJ2-7 and V is TRBV5-4; 12 bases match TRBD2. With 4 bases clipped from V and 1 base from J, the junction kept 12 bases outside the gene matches. Germline CDR1 and CDR2: SGHNT and YYREEE (reference sequence). The CDR3 has 18 amino acids. The CDR3 spells CASSPGAPTSGGSYEQYF. DNA for the CDR3: TGTGCCAGCAGCCCTGGGGCCCCGACTAGCGGGGGTTCCTACGAGCAGTACTTC.

The genes are TRBV19 and TRBJ1-2, with D maybe TRBD1 (5 bases). V was clipped by 7 bases and J by 4 bases, with 7 bases between them. The CDR3 is 11 residues long. Looked up from germline, CDR1 is LNHDA and CDR2 is SQIVND (reference sequence). DNA of the CDR3: TGTGCCAGTAAAGGGACCTATGGCTACACCTTC. Residues: CASKGTYGYTF. The full variable domain, in which reference TRBV19 and TRBJ1-2 provide the parts outside the CDR3, is DGGITQSPKYLFRKEGQNVTLSCEQNLNHDAMYWYRQDPGQGLRLIYYSQIVNDFQKGDIAEGYSVSREKKESFPLTVTSAQKNPTAFYLCASKGTYGYTFGSGTRLTVV.

This clone was observed a handful of times. The chain combines TRBV29-1 with TRBJ2-1; D not certain. This CDR3 is 16 amino acids long. V shed 2 bases and J shed 1 base, with 15 bases lying between them. Germline CDR1 reads SQVTM; CDR2 reads ANQGSEA. CDR3 region: CSVESPQVASYNEQFF. Here the CDR3 DNA reads TGCAGCGTTGAATCTCCTCAGGTTGCATCCTACAATGAGCAGTTCTTC.

V and J are TRBV30 and TRBJ1-2; D may be TRBD1 (5 bases). CDR1 and CDR2 from the germline V gene are GTSNPN and SVGIG (reference sequence). V was cut by 2 bases and J by 8 bases, with 18 bases left in between. The CDR3 contains 14 residues. CDR3 residues: CAWSPRTYRTGYTF. CDR3 DNA: TGTGCCTGGAGTCCTCGGACATATCGGACGGGCTACACCTTC.

The chain carries TRBV15 and TRBJ1-5; D perhaps matches TRBD1 (5 bases). Per germline, CDR1 LNHNV and CDR2 YYDKDF (reference sequence). The CDR3 has 17 residues. Trimming shortened V by 0 bases and J by 4 bases, and 16 bases separated the two germline ends. CDR3 nucleotide sequence: TGTGCCACCAGCAGAGATCCAACAGGTAGGGCAAATCAGCCCCAGCATTTT. Translated, it gives CATSRDPTGRANQPQHF.

The chain employs TRBV5-1 and TRBJ1-2, with 7 nucleotides matching TRBD1. CDR1 is SGHRS, CDR2 YFSETQ, per germline. The CDR3 is 15 amino acids. Germline trimming cut 0 bases from V and 4 bases from J; bases unmatched to any gene: 6. The CDR3 spells CASSLEGQDGYGYTF. The DNA of the CDR3 is TGCGCCAGCAGCTTGGAAGGACAGGACGGCTATGGCTACACCTTC.

The J gene is TRBJ2-3, the V gene TRBV9; D is perhaps TRBD2 (5 bases). The CDR3 is made up of 14 amino acids. The V gene's germline CDR1 is SGDLS and CDR2 YYNGEE. Deletions cut 0 bases from V and 4 bases from J, with 9 bases between. The CDR3 protein is CASSVVARADTQYF. The CDR3 nucleotides read TGTGCCAGCAGCGTAGTAGCGAGGGCAGATACGCAGTATTTT.

This chain joins TRBV30 and TRBJ2-5, with D possibly TRBD1 on 6 matching bases. Trimming shortened V by 0 bases and J by 2 bases, and 16 bases separated the two germline ends. Germline V lookup: CDR1 GTSNPN, CDR2 SVGIG (reference sequence). The CDR3 spans 16 residues. The CDR3 here is CAWSVEWTGHQETQYF. The CDR3 coding sequence is TGTGCCTGGAGTGTGGAATGGACGGGACATCAAGAGACCCAGTACTTC.

This clone was detected only a few times. The CDR3 coding sequence is TGTGCCAGCAGTCCCCCCCCCAACAGGGCTGGGGCCAACGTCCTGACTTTC. Translation: CASSPPPNRAGANVLTF. The gene calls are TRBV27 and TRBJ2-6, with D possibly matching TRBD1 (6 bases). Germline V gene lookup returns CDR1 MNHEY and CDR2 SMNVEV (reference sequence). The V gene lost 5 bases and the J gene lost 2 bases, with 16 bases spanning the gap. The CDR3 is 17 amino acids.

This clone turned up a few times. CDR3 residues: CASSTSGGVTYEQYF. The DNA of the CDR3 is TGTGCCAGCAGCACAAGCGGGGGGGTCACCTACGAGCAGTACTTC. The chain employs TRBV7-8 and TRBJ2-7; TRBD2 aligns across 10 bases. This CDR3 is built from 15 residues. V dropped 5 bases and J dropped 2; count of bases not matched to a gene: 6. Germline loops: CDR1 SGHVS, CDR2 FQNEAQ. Supplemented by reference TRBV7-8 and TRBJ2-7, the full variable domain reads GAGVSQSPRYKVAKRGQDVALRCDPISGHVSLFWYQQALGQGPEFLTYFQNEAQLDKSGLPSDRFFAERPEGSVSTLKIQRTQQEDSAVYLCASSTSGGVTYEQYFGPGTRLTVT.

The V gene is TRBV29-1, the J gene TRBJ2-1; 9 bases are a match to TRBD2. V lost 0 bases to trimming and J lost 4 bases; unmatched junction nucleotides: 1. The germline CDR1 and CDR2 sequences are SQVTM and ANQGSEA. The CDR3 extends over 14 amino acids. The CDR3 DNA reads as TGCAGCGTTGAAGATCTAGCGGGGTACAATGAGCAGTTCTTC. As protein: CSVEDLAGYNEQFF.

This clone was observed a few times. This chain joins TRBV2 and TRBJ2-1; perhaps TRBD2 as D (6 bases). V was cut by 11 bases and J by 0 bases, with 14 bases left in between. Per germline, CDR1 SNHLY and CDR2 FYNNEI. This CDR3 comprises 14 residues. As DNA, the CDR3 is TGTGCCTGGATTCGGGGGAACTCCTACAATGAGCAGTTCTTC. Translated: CAWIRGNSYNEQFF.

This clone was seen only a few times. This chain links TRBV2 with TRBJ2-1, with D possibly TRBD1 on 5 matching bases. Deletions cut 5 bases from V and 6 bases from J, with 8 bases between. Per the germline V gene, CDR1 is SNHLY and CDR2 is FYNNEI. The CDR3 is 12 residues long. The CDR3 reads CASSRQPNEQFF. The CDR3 nucleotides read TGTGCCAGCAGTCGACAGCCCAATGAGCAGTTCTTC.